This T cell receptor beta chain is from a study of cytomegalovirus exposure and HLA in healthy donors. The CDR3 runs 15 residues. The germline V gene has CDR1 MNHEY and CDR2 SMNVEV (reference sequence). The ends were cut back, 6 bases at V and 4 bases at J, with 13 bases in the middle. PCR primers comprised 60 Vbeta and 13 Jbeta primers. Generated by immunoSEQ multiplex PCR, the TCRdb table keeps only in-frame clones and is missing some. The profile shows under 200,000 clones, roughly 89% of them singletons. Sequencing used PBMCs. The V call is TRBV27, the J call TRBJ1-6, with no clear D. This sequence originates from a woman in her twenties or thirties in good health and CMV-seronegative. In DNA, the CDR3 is TGTGCCAGCAGCCTCGGCGGCCTTTATAATTCACCCCTCCACTTT. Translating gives CASSLGGLYNSPLHF.